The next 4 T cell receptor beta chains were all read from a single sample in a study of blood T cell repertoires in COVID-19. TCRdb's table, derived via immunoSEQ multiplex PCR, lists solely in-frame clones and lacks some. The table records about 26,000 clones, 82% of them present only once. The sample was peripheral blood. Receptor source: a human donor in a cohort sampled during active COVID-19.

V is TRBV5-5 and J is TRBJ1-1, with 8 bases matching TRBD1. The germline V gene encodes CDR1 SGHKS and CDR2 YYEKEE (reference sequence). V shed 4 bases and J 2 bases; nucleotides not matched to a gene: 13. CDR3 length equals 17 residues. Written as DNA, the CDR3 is TGTGCCAGCAGCCCGGGGGGCAGGGGGCGGATTAACACTGAAGCTTTCTTT. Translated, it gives CASSPGGRGRINTEAFF.

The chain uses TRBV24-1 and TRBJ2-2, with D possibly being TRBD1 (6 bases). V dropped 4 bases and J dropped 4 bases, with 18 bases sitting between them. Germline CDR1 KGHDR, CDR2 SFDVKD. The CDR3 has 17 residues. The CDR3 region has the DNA TGTGCCACCAGTGACCCGACGGACAGTTGGGGCACCGGGGAGCTGTTTTTT. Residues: CATSDPTDSWGTGELFF.

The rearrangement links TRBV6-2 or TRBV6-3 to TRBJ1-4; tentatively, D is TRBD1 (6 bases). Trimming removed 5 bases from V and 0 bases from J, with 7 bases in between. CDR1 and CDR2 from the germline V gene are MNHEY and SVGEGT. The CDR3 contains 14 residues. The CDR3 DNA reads TGTGCCAGCAGTGGGACAACAACTAATGAAAAACTGTTTTTT. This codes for CASSGTTTNEKLFF.

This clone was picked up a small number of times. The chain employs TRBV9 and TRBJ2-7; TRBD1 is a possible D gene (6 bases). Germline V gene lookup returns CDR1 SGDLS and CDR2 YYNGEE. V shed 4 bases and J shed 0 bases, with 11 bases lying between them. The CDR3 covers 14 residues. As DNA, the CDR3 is TGTGCCAGCAGCCCCACAGGGATCTCCTACGAGCAGTACTTC. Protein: CASSPTGISYEQYF.